This entry features one TCR beta chain sequence. The entry originates in a study of control samples from healthy donors and cancer patients. With V trimmed by 2 bases and J by 4 bases, 7 bases remained unmatched. This CDR3 has 17 amino acids. Germline V lookup: CDR1 KGHDR, CDR2 SFDVKD. Clones were read by immunoSEQ multiplex PCR, and TCRdb kept only the in-frame ones, dropping some. The sample has 110,000 to 150,000 clones, roughly 89% seen once. The sample taken for sequencing was blood. This receptor was taken from a man aged 25-45 years in good health. The J gene is TRBJ2-5, the V gene TRBV24-1; 12 positions agree with TRBD2. CDR3 protein: CATSDSLLAGGRETQYF. The DNA of the CDR3 is TGTGCCACCAGTGATTCTTTGCTAGCGGGAGGGAGAGAGACCCAGTACTTC.